This TCR beta chain emerged from a study of T cells in Graves' hyperthyroidism and ophthalmopathy. The germline V and J ends were trimmed by 7 bases and 5 bases, with 12 bases remaining between them. CDR3 length: 13 residues. Researchers amplified the TCR beta CDR3 regions from RNA transcripts. The HTBI primer set drove a first-round RT-PCR of the TCR CDR3. Each CDR3 protein is one row after TCRdb ran MiXCR on the multiplex PCR reads. Altogether 700,000 or so distinct CDR3 sequences are present, roughly 15% being singletons, with the ten largest covering approximately 8%. This clonotype was seen repeatedly, ten times or more.

The chain joins TRBV12-3 or TRBV12-4 to TRBJ2-1; a possible D gene is TRBD2 (6 bases). The sequencing input was blood. The clonotype comes from a man between 18 and 35 years old with Graves' hyperthyroidism. As DNA, the CDR3 is TGTGCCAGCACCCAGGGACTTCACAATGAGCAGTTCTTC. It codes for CASTQGLHNEQFF.